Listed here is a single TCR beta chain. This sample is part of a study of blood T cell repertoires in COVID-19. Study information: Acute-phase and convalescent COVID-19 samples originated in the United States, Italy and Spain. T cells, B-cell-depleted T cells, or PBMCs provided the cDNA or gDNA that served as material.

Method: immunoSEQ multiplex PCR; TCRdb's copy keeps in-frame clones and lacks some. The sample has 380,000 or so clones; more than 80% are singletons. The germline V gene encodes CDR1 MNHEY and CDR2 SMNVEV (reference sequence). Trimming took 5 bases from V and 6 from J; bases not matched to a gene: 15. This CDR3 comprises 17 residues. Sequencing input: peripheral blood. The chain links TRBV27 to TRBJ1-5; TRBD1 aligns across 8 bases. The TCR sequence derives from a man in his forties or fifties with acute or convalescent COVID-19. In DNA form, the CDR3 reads TGTGCCAGCAGTCCCTACTACTACCGGGACAGGCCTCAGCCCCAGCATTTT. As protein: CASSPYYYRDRPQPQHF.